These 26 T cell receptor beta chains were all obtained from the same sample, sequenced in a study of shared clonotypes between healthy human individuals. The naive CD8 population came from CD45RO-negative cells selected for CCR7, without terminally differentiated effector memory CD45RA+ cells. The protocol was immunoSEQ multiplex PCR, while the TCRdb copy is restricted to in-frame clones and leaves out a portion. This sample has about 600,000 clones, with more than 95% found just once. Source material: naive CD8+ T cells sorted from blood. All receptors come from a man aged 25-45 years in good health.

The V and J genes are TRBV7-9 and TRBJ1-2; 12 bases map to TRBD1. J gave up 7 bases and V 10 bases, and 13 bases lay outside the gene matches. CDR1 is SEHNR and CDR2 is FQNEAQ in the germline V gene (reference sequence). The CDR3 sequence is 15 residues long. CDR3 DNA: TGTGCCACCGAGGGGCAGGGGACAGGGGGCGTTGGCTACACCTTC. Translation: CATEGQGTGGVGYTF.

This chain uses TRBV7-8 with TRBJ2-7, with 10 bases identical to TRBD1. Germline V lookup: CDR1 SGHVS, CDR2 FQNEAQ. With 4 bases clipped from V and 1 base from J, the junction kept 7 bases outside the gene matches. The CDR3 is made up of 16 amino acids. Here the CDR3 reads CASSSNRDRGSYEQYF. CDR3 sequence (DNA): TGTGCCAGCAGCTCCAACCGGGACAGGGGTTCCTACGAGCAGTACTTC.

V is TRBV9 and J is TRBJ2-3; D is uncertain. Per germline, CDR1 SGDLS and CDR2 YYNGEE. This CDR3 has 10 residues. The V and J ends lost 4 bases and 7 bases respectively, with 4 bases between them. CDR3 residues: CASSPNTQYF. CDR3 nucleotide sequence: TGTGCCAGCAGCCCCAATACGCAGTATTTT.

On this clone: An end of the junction does not agree with germline; a read error may underlie this. The chain joins TRBV7-7 to TRBJ2-5; 10 bases align to TRBD2. Germline CDR1 reads SSHAT; CDR2 reads FNYEAQ (reference sequence). CDR3 length: 15 residues. The CDR3 sequence: CASSPSAGGQETQYF. CDR3 sequence (DNA): TGTGCTAGCAGCCCCTCAGCGGGAGGGCAAGAGACCCAGTACTTC.

This rearrangement joins TRBV9 to TRBJ2-3; 10 bases line up with TRBD2. CDR1 SGDLS and CDR2 YYNGEE come from the germline V gene. CDR3 length: 16 residues. After removal of 4 bases from V and 1 base from J, the junction contained 6 bases not matched to a gene. DNA for the CDR3: TGTGCCAGCAGCCCGGGACTAGCGTTCGGCACAGATACGCAGTATTTT. Its protein product is CASSPGLAFGTDTQYF.

The chain recombines TRBV27 with TRBJ2-3; D remains unclear. V lost 3 bases and J lost 0, with 7 bases in between. CDR3 length: 14 amino acids. Germline V CDR1 and CDR2: MNHEY, SMNVEV (reference sequence). CDR3 sequence reads: CASSFSKSTDTQYF. The CDR3 DNA sequence: TGTGCCAGCAGTTTCTCAAAAAGCACAGATACGCAGTATTTT.

J is TRBJ1-1 and V is TRBV29-1; D gene unclear. The CDR3 loop spans 11 amino acids. Germline V gene sequence: CDR1 SQVTM, CDR2 ANQGSEA. CDR3 residues: CVDGEGTEAFF. CDR3 nucleotide sequence: TGCGTTGACGGGGAGGGCACTGAAGCTTTCTTT.

The chain combines TRBV7-9 with TRBJ2-3; the match to TRBD2 covers 11 bases. CDR3 length: 19 residues. CDR1 and CDR2 from the germline V gene are SEHNR and FQNEAQ (reference sequence). V trimming: 5 bases; J trimming: 2 bases; junction bases outside the gene matches: 15. The CDR3 reads CASSPALSGRAIHTDTQYF. CDR3 bases: TGTGCCAGCAGCCCCGCCCTTAGCGGGAGGGCCATCCACACAGATACGCAGTATTTT. The entire variable domain, with the rest obtained from reference TRBV7-9 and TRBJ2-3, is as follows: DTGVSQNPRHKITKRGQNVTFRCDPISEHNRLYWYRQTLGQGPEFLTYFQNEAQLEKSRLLSDRFSAERPKGSFSTLEIQRTEQGDSAMYLCASSPALSGRAIHTDTQYFGPGTRLTVL.

The CDR3 loop is CATTRRQGAYEQYF. DNA of the CDR3: TGTGCCACAACCCGTCGACAGGGGGCCTACGAGCAGTACTTC. The V gene is TRBV2, the J gene TRBJ2-7; the match to TRBD1 covers 9 bases. The CDR3 is 14 amino acids. From germline, CDR1 is SNHLY and CDR2 FYNNEI. J lost 2 bases, V lost 10 bases, and 9 bases had no gene match.

The chain employs TRBV9 and TRBJ2-4, with TRBD2 identical over 13 bases. This CDR3 comprises 16 residues. V lost 3 bases, J lost 8 bases, and 8 bases stayed unmatched. Germline V gives CDR1 SGDLS, CDR2 YYNGEE. CDR3: CASSEGLAGRGDIQYF. For the CDR3, the DNA is TGTGCCAGCAGCGAGGGACTAGCGGGACGCGGGGACATTCAGTACTTC.

The chain is built from TRBV5-5 and TRBJ2-7; D might be TRBD2 (6 bases). Germline V gives CDR1 SGHKS, CDR2 YYEKEE (reference sequence). Between the trimmed V and J ends, which lost 0 bases and 3 bases, there was a span of 13 bases. CDR3 length: 15 amino acids. The CDR3 bases are TGTGCCAGCAGCTTGGGGCTAGCGAACAACTACGAGCAGTACTTC. It is translated as CASSLGLANNYEQYF.

V usage is TRBV7-9 and J usage is TRBJ2-7; TRBD2 matches at 16 bases. With V trimmed by 3 bases and J by 0 bases, 8 bases remained unmatched. This CDR3 region has 19 residues. The V gene's germline CDR1 is SEHNR and CDR2 FQNEAQ (reference sequence). CDR3 loop: CASSFQTGTSGRASYEQYF. The DNA of the CDR3 is TGTGCCAGCAGCTTTCAAACCGGGACTAGCGGGAGGGCCTCCTACGAGCAGTACTTC.

The V call is TRBV27, the J call TRBJ1-4, with 7 bases that match TRBD1. CDR3 length: 14 amino acids. The germline V gene encodes CDR1 MNHEY and CDR2 SMNVEV (reference sequence). V lost 6 bases, J lost 7 bases, and 8 bases stayed unmatched. The CDR3 protein is CASSQGGGAEKLFF. The CDR3 DNA reads TGTGCCAGCAGCCAGGGAGGGGGCGCTGAAAAACTGTTTTTT.

In DNA, the CDR3 is TGTGCCAGCAGCATACAGGGGGCCGGGGAGCTGTTTTTT. This encodes CASSIQGAGELFF. The chain is built from TRBV5-4 and TRBJ2-2; 8 bases are shared with TRBD1. CDR3 length: 13 amino acids. CDR1 is SGHNT and CDR2 is YYREEE in the germline V gene (reference sequence). Trimming took 4 bases from V and 6 from J; bases not matched to a gene: 2. Variable domain in full (rest from reference TRBV5-4 and TRBJ2-2): ETGVTQSPTHLIKTRGQQVTLRCSSQSGHNTVSWYQQALGQGPQFIFQYYREEENGRGNFPPRFSGLQFPNYSSELNVNALELDDSALYLCASSIQGAGELFFGEGSRLTVL.

This clone was found once. The V call is TRBV4-1, the J call TRBJ1-2, with D possibly being TRBD1 (6 bases). This CDR3 region has 20 residues. Trimming shortened V by 0 bases and J by 1 base, and 24 bases separated the two germline ends. The germline V gene has CDR1 MGHRA and CDR2 YSYEKL. This chain's CDR3 is CASSQDLMGDTLTHNYGYTF. The CDR3 DNA follows: TGCGCCAGCAGCCAAGATCTGATGGGGGACACACTTACCCATAACTATGGCTACACCTTC.

CDR3 in DNA: TGCAGCGTTTGGGCAAGCGGTGGCTCTGGAAACACCATATATTTT. Its translation: CSVWASGGSGNTIYF. J is TRBJ1-3 and V is TRBV29-1; D is undetermined. This CDR3 spans 15 amino acids. V was clipped by 5 bases and J by 0 bases, with 14 bases between them. Germline V gene sequence: CDR1 SQVTM, CDR2 ANQGSEA.

As concerns this clone: A much larger clone sits a single nucleotide away, making a read error possible. J is TRBJ2-7 and V is TRBV5-6; D gene uncertain. CDR3 size: 11 residues. In germline, CDR1 is SGHDT, CDR2 YYEEEE. V lost 0 bases and J lost 7, with 5 bases in between. DNA for the CDR3: TGTGCCAGCAGCTTGGGACTGGAGCAGTACTTC. Residues: CASSLGLEQYF.

This rearrangement joins TRBV14 to TRBJ2-1, with 9 bases aligning to TRBD2. The length of the CDR3 is 17 residues. Germline CDR1 reads SGHDN; CDR2 reads FVKESK. Trimming took 4 bases from V and 4 from J; bases not matched to a gene: 11. CDR3 region: CASSRVALAGSYNEQFF. The CDR3 DNA reads as TGTGCCAGCAGCCGAGTGGCCCTAGCGGGATCGTACAATGAGCAGTTCTTC.

CDR3: CAISDGGNSNQPQHF. In nucleotides, the CDR3 is TGTGCCATCAGTGATGGAGGGAATAGCAATCAGCCCCAGCATTTT. This rearrangement joins TRBV10-3 to TRBJ1-5; D not resolved. CDR1 ENHRY and CDR2 SYGVKD come from the germline V gene. V was clipped by 3 bases and J by 0 bases, with 9 bases between them. The CDR3 spans 15 residues.

The chain has TRBV28 and TRBJ1-2; 8 bases are shared with TRBD1. There are 15 residues in the CDR3. Germline V lookup: CDR1 MDHEN, CDR2 SYDVKM. V lost 0 bases, J lost 1 base, and 1 base stayed unmatched. CDR3 residues: CASSLWTGVNYGYTF. The DNA for the CDR3 is TGTGCCAGCAGTTTATGGACAGGGGTTAACTATGGCTACACCTTC.

This CDR3 is CASGGGTYNEQFF. The CDR3 bases are TGCGCCAGCGGGGGGGGCACCTACAATGAGCAGTTCTTC. The chain employs TRBV10-1 and TRBJ2-1, with D tentatively TRBD2 (7 bases). The germline V and J ends were trimmed by 8 bases and 2 bases, with 10 bases remaining between them. The germline CDR1 and CDR2 sequences are WNHNN and SYGVQD (reference sequence). This CDR3 is built from 13 residues.

V usage is TRBV30 and J usage is TRBJ2-6; 10 bases are shared with TRBD1. Germline V lookup: CDR1 GTSNPN, CDR2 SVGIG (reference sequence). This CDR3 is 15 amino acids long. The V segment lost 7 bases and the J segment 2 bases; nucleotides outside the gene matches: 5. CDR3 in amino acids: CASFGTGAGANVLTF. CDR3 nucleotides: TGTGCCTCCTTCGGGACAGGGGCTGGGGCCAACGTCCTGACTTTC.

V is TRBV14 and J is TRBJ2-7, with 9 bases matching TRBD2. The CDR3 has 17 amino acids. Trimming took 1 base from V and 6 from J; bases not matched to a gene: 13. CDR1 is SGHDN, CDR2 FVKESK, per germline. CDR3 bases: TGTGCCAGCAGCCAAGGGCCCGCGGGCGGGAGGGCCGGCGAGCAGTACTTC. This gives the protein CASSQGPAGGRAGEQYF.

The V call is TRBV7-9, the J call TRBJ2-7; 8 bases match TRBD2. The trim removed 2 bases at V and 7 bases at J, leaving 4 bases unmatched. The CDR3 has 13 residues. Germline V gene sequence: CDR1 SEHNR, CDR2 FQNEAQ (reference sequence). The CDR3 loop reads CASSLPASGEQYF. The CDR3 DNA is TGTGCCAGCAGCTTACCGGCTAGCGGGGAGCAGTACTTC.

The V and J genes are TRBV5-4 and TRBJ2-5, with a possible D match to TRBD2 (6 bases). V gave up 1 base and J gave up 1 base, with 11 bases separating them. Germline V gives CDR1 SGHNT, CDR2 YYREEE (reference sequence). The CDR3 is 15 amino acids. The CDR3 is CASSLRAGSQETQYF. DNA for the CDR3: TGTGCCAGCAGCTTGCGAGCGGGTAGCCAAGAGACCCAGTACTTC.

Comment on this clone: This specimen includes other DNA sequences encoding the same CDR3. J is TRBJ2-1 and V is TRBV27, with TRBD2 matching 11 bases. The CDR3 consists of 14 residues. CDR1 and CDR2 from the germline V gene are MNHEY and SMNVEV (reference sequence). The V segment lost 2 bases and the J segment 9 bases; nucleotides outside the gene matches: 3. This chain's CDR3 is CASSLLAGGSEQFF. The CDR3 bases are TGTGCCAGCAGTTTACTAGCGGGAGGCAGTGAGCAGTTCTTC.